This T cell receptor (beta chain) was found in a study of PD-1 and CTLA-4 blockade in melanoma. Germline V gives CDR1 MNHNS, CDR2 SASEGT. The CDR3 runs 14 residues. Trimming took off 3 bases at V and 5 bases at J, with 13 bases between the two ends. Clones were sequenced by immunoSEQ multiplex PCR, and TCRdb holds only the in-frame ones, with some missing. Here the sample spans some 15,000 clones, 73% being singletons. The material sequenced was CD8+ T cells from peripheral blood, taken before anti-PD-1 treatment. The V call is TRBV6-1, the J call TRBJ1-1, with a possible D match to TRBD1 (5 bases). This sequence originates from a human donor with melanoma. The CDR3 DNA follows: TGTGCCAGCAGTGATAGTTGGGGGGGAACTGAAGCTTTCTTT. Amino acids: CASSDSWGGTEAFF.